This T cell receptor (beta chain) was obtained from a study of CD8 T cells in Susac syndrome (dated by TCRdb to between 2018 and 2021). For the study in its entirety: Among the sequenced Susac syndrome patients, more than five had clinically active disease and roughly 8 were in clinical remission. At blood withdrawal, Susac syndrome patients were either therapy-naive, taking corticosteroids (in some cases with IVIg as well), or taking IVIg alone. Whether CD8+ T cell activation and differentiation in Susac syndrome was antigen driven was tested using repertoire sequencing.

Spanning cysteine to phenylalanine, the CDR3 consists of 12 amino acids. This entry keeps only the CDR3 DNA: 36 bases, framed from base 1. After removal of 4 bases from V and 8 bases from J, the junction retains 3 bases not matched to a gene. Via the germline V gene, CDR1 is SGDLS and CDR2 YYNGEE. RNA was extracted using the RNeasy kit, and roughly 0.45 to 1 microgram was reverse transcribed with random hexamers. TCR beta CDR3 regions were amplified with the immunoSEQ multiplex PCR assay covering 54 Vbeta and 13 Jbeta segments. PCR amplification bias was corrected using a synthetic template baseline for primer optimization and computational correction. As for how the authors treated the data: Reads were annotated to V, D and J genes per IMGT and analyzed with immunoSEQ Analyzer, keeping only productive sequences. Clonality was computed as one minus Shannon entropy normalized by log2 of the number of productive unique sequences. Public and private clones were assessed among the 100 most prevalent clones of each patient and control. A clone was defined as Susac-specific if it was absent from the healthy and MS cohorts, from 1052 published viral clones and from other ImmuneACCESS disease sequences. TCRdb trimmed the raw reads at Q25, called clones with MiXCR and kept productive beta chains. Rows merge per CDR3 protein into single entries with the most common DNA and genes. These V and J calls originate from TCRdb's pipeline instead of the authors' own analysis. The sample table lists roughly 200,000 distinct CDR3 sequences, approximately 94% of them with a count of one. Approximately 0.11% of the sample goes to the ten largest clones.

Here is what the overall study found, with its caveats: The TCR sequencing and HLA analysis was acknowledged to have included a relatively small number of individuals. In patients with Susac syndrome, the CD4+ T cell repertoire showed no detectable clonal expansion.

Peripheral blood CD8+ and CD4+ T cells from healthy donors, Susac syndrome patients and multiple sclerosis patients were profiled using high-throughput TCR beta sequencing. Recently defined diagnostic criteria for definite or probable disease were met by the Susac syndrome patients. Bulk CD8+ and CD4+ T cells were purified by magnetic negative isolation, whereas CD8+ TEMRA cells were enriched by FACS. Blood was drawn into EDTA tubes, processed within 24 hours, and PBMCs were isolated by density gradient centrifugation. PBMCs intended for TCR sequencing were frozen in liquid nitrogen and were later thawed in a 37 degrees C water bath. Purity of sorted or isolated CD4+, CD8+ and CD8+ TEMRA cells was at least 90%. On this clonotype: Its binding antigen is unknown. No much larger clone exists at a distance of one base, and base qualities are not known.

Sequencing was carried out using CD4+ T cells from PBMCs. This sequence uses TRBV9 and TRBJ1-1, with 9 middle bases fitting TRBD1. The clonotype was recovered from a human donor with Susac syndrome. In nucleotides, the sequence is TGTGCCAGCAGCCCGGGACAGGGAGAAGCTTTCTTT. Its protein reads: CASSPGQGEAFF.